This T cell receptor (beta chain) was recovered during a study of cytomegalovirus exposure and HLA in healthy donors. The primer mix had 60 Vbeta and 13 Jbeta primers. Only in-frame clones appear in the TCRdb table, and some are missing; sequencing was by immunoSEQ multiplex PCR. The sample has a few hundred thousand clones, around 80% seen once. V shed 4 bases and J 4 bases; nucleotides not matched to a gene: 7. The CDR3 has 14 residues. CDR1 ENHRY and CDR2 SYGVKD come from the germline V gene. Sequenced: PBMCs. J is TRBJ2-7 and V is TRBV10-3, with 7 bases matching TRBD1. The source is a girl aged 2 to 10 in good health and CMV-seronegative. CDR3 loop: CAISGTGPSYEQYF. In DNA, the CDR3 is TGTGCCATCAGTGGGACAGGCCCCTCTTACGAGCAGTACTTC.